These 24 T cell receptor beta chains share one sample of origin, sequenced in a study of T cells in Graves' hyperthyroidism and ophthalmopathy. From RNA transcripts, TCR beta CDR3 regions were amplified. A first-round RT-PCR of the TCR CDR3 used the HTBI primer set. MiXCR, run by TCRdb on the multiplex PCR reads, gives a single entry per CDR3 protein. In the table there are more than 450,000 distinct CDR3 sequences, around 15% of which are singletons. The sequencing sample was made of blood. These receptors were taken from a woman aged 40 to 50 with Graves' hyperthyroidism.

This clonotype came up a few times. A junction boundary mismatches the germline segment, possibly from a read error. This chain links TRBV5-1 with TRBJ1-5, with a possible D match to TRBD1 (5 bases). Germline V lookup: CDR1 SGHRS, CDR2 YFSETQ. This CDR3 comprises 16 residues. DNA for the CDR3: TGTGCCAGCAGCTTGGGTGGCAGGGCTCTCAATCAGCCCCAGCATTTT. This gives the protein CASSLGGRALNQPQHF.

This clonotype was seen repeatedly, ten times or more. This sequence joins TRBV7-3 and TRBJ2-2, with 9 bases that match TRBD2. CDR1 is SGHTA, CDR2 FQGTGA, per germline. The CDR3 consists of 13 residues. J lost 6 bases, V lost 6 bases, and 2 bases had no gene match. This chain's CDR3 is CASRGLAPGELFF. Here the CDR3 DNA reads TGTGCCAGCAGGGGACTAGCTCCCGGGGAGCTGTTTTTT.

This clonotype was counted ten times or more. This rearrangement joins TRBV5-5 to TRBJ2-3, with D perhaps matching TRBD1 (5 bases). This CDR3 contains 15 residues. The germline V gene has CDR1 SGHKS and CDR2 YYEKEE (reference sequence). V lost 0 bases, J lost 0 bases, and 8 bases lay in between. The CDR3 nucleotides read TGTGCCAGCAGCTTGGAGGGGCAAAGCACAGATACGCAGTATTTT. As protein: CASSLEGQSTDTQYF.

The V gene is TRBV28, the J gene TRBJ1-4, with D uncertain. This CDR3 is 16 amino acids long. Deletions cut 4 bases from V and 0 bases from J, with 12 bases between. Germline V CDR1 and CDR2: MDHEN, SYDVKM. The CDR3 DNA follows: TGTGCCAGCAGTTCCATCACCAGATCAACTAATGAAAAACTGTTTTTT. Amino acids: CASSSITRSTNEKLFF.

This clonotype was seen a few times. The V and J genes are TRBV20-1 and TRBJ2-7; 7 bases line up with TRBD2. Near its end, the DNA agrees better with TRBJ2-5, so the J call may be wrong. CDR1 is DFQATT and CDR2 is SNEGSKA in the germline V gene (reference sequence). The CDR3 spans 12 residues. Here the CDR3 reads CSARTSKETQYF. CDR3 sequence (DNA): TGCAGTGCTCGGACTAGTAAGGAGACCCAGTACTTC.

This clonotype was seen a handful of times. The CDR3 DNA follows: TGCAGTGCTTCGGACAGGGGATTCGGCTACGAGCAGTACTTC. Its protein is CSASDRGFGYEQYF. This chain uses TRBV20-1 with TRBJ2-7; 9 bases align to TRBD1. This CDR3 is built from 14 residues. V shed 5 bases and J 3 bases; nucleotides not matched to a gene: 8. CDR1 and CDR2 (germline): DFQATT, SNEGSKA (reference sequence).

In this sample, this clonotype turned up a few times. This chain uses TRBV5-1 with TRBJ1-3; 8 bases align to TRBD1. With V trimmed by 0 bases and J by 3 bases, 5 bases remained unmatched. The germline V gene has CDR1 SGHRS and CDR2 YFSETQ. The CDR3 has 16 amino acids. CDR3: CASSLDGQGSGNTIYF. CDR3 DNA sequence: TGCGCCAGCAGCTTGGACGGACAGGGTAGTGGAAACACCATATATTTT.

This clonotype appeared many times. This sequence joins TRBV12-5 and TRBJ1-1, with TRBD1 matching over 7 bases. CDR1 is LGHNT and CDR2 is FRNRAP in the germline V gene. V shed 2 bases and J 1 base; nucleotides not matched to a gene: 4. The CDR3 extends over 15 amino acids. The DNA of the CDR3 is TGTGCTAGTGGTTTGCGGGACAGCCAGAACACTGAAGCTTTCTTT. It is translated as CASGLRDSQNTEAFF.

This clonotype showed up many times. The chain employs TRBV6-2 or TRBV6-3 and TRBJ1-1; the match to TRBD1 covers 9 bases. V was pared by 6 bases and J by 0 bases, with 5 bases of the junction left unmatched. This CDR3 has 15 residues. Germline V lookup: CDR1 MNHEY, CDR2 SVGEGT. The CDR3 here is CASRKTGGLNTEAFF. DNA of the CDR3: TGTGCCAGCAGGAAGACAGGGGGTCTGAACACTGAAGCTTTCTTT.

This clonotype occurred many times. The gene calls are TRBV12-3 or TRBV12-4 and TRBJ1-2, with unresolved D. CDR3 size: 14 residues. Trimming pared 0 bases from V and 4 bases from J, leaving 9 bases between. CDR3 amino acids: CASSLARGIYGYTF. The CDR3, as DNA: TGTGCCAGCAGTTTAGCACGGGGAATCTATGGCTACACCTTC.

There are many counts of this clonotype. V gene TRBV7-3 combines with J gene TRBJ2-7; 7 nucleotides line up with TRBD2. The ends lost 5 bases at V and 2 bases at J; junction bases unmatched: 6. The germline V gene encodes CDR1 SGHTA and CDR2 FQGTGA. This CDR3 contains 14 residues. The CDR3: CASSPGGPTYEQYF. The CDR3 coding sequence is TGTGCCAGCAGCCCGGGAGGCCCTACCTACGAGCAGTACTTC. Variable domain in full (rest from reference TRBV7-3 and TRBJ2-7): GAGVSQTPSNKVTEKGKYVELRCDPISGHTALYWYRQSLGQGPEFLIYFQGTGAADDSGLPNDRFFAVRPEGSVSTLKIQRTERGDSAVYLCASSPGGPTYEQYFGPGTRLTVT.

In this sample, this clonotype turned up many times. The chain combines TRBV6-2 or TRBV6-3 with TRBJ2-7; D call uncertain. The germline gives CDR1 MNHEY, CDR2 SVGEGT. V lost 0 bases and J lost 2, with 11 bases in between. The CDR3 has 15 amino acids. Here the CDR3 reads CASSYSNSQAYEQYF. The CDR3 DNA reads TGTGCCAGCAGTTACTCGAATTCCCAAGCCTACGAGCAGTACTTC.

V is TRBV6-1 and J is TRBJ2-7, with D possibly being TRBD1 (6 bases). This CDR3 has 14 residues. V was cut by 6 bases and J by 3 bases, with 15 bases left in between. Germline V gene sequence: CDR1 MNHNS, CDR2 SASEGT. The CDR3 spells CASSRDTPFYEQYF. CDR3 sequence (DNA): TGTGCCAGCAGCCGGGACACTCCTTTCTACGAGCAGTACTTC.

This clonotype has a count of ten or more. The chain recombines TRBV30 with TRBJ2-1, with D tentatively TRBD2 (5 bases). The germline CDR1 and CDR2 sequences are GTSNPN and SVGIG (reference sequence). The CDR3 runs 10 residues. Trimming took 5 bases from V and 13 from J, leaving 12 bases between them. CDR3 protein: CAWGVTSQFF. The CDR3 region has the DNA TGTGCCTGGGGCGTCACTAGTCAGTTCTTC.

This clonotype turned up a few times. The junction departs from germline at one end; a sequencing error may be responsible. The rearrangement joins TRBV6-6 to TRBJ1-1; D is perhaps TRBD1 (6 bases). Germline V lookup: CDR1 MNHNY, CDR2 SVGAGI (reference sequence). The CDR3 length is 14 residues. In nucleotides, the CDR3 is TGTGCCGGCAGTTACGGGGGGCTTGGCACTGAAGCTTTCTTT. The encoded protein is CAGSYGGLGTEAFF.

Ten or more counts support this clonotype. The CDR3 region is CASSKRGVYEQYF. CDR3 in DNA: TGTGCCAGCAGCAAACGGGGGGTCTACGAGCAGTACTTC. The chain joins TRBV13 to TRBJ2-7, with TRBD2 identical over 7 bases. Trimming took 5 bases from V and 3 from J; bases not matched to a gene: 4. CDR1 PRHDT and CDR2 FYEKMQ come from the germline V gene (reference sequence). This CDR3 region has 13 residues. Filled out from reference TRBV13 and TRBJ2-7, the complete variable domain reads AAGVIQSPRHLIKEKRETATLKCYPIPRHDTVYWYQQGPGQDPQFLISFYEKMQSDKGSIPDRFSAQQFSDYHSELNMSSLELGDSALYFCASSKRGVYEQYFGPGTRLTVT.

The chain couples TRBV10-3 to TRBJ2-3, with TRBD2 matching over 12 bases. The V segment lost 8 bases and the J segment 2 bases; nucleotides outside the gene matches: 5. This CDR3 is 15 amino acids long. Germline V lookup: CDR1 ENHRY, CDR2 SYGVKD. Here the CDR3 DNA reads TGTGCCATCTCGGGACTAGCGGGCGTCACAGATACGCAGTATTTT. Translating gives CAISGLAGVTDTQYF.

This clonotype has at least ten counts. The genes are TRBV27 and TRBJ2-7, with TRBD1 matching over 9 bases. J was trimmed by 4 bases and V by 6 bases; bases with no gene match: 7. CDR3 length: 14 amino acids. Germline assignment: CDR1 MNHEY and CDR2 SMNVEV (reference sequence). The CDR3 spells CASSRTGGRYEQYF. In DNA form, the CDR3 reads TGTGCCAGCAGCAGAACAGGGGGCAGATACGAGCAGTACTTC.

This clonotype was found many times. The chain couples TRBV5-1 to TRBJ1-4; D not certain. Trimming stripped 3 bases from V and 6 bases from J, with 12 bases between. The CDR3 has 14 residues. The germline V gene encodes CDR1 SGHRS and CDR2 YFSETQ. CDR3 in amino acids: CASSSGPGDEKLFF. Written as DNA, the CDR3 is TGCGCCAGCAGCTCCGGGCCTGGGGATGAAAAACTGTTTTTT.

The chain couples TRBV5-1 to TRBJ2-1; 7 positions agree with TRBD2. Germline V gene lookup returns CDR1 SGHRS and CDR2 YFSETQ. CDR3 length equals 17 residues. V dropped 6 bases and J dropped 9; count of bases not matched to a gene: 21. The CDR3 DNA follows: TGCGCCAGCACTAGCGGAAGCACAACTCAAAGTGTTAGTGAGCAGTTCTTC. Translating it yields CASTSGSTTQSVSEQFF.

This clonotype showed up just once. This sequence joins TRBV14 and TRBJ2-7; D might be TRBD1 or TRBD2, each matching 5 bases. Trimming pared 3 bases from V and 7 bases from J, leaving 19 bases between. In germline, CDR1 is SGHDN, CDR2 FVKESK. This CDR3 has 15 residues. Here the CDR3 DNA reads TGTGCCAGCAGCCAGCTCCAGTCAGGGCCGGGGGAGCAGTACTTC. Translating gives CASSQLQSGPGEQYF.

V and J are TRBV27 and TRBJ1-5; 8 nucleotides match TRBD1. Germline loops: CDR1 MNHEY, CDR2 SMNVEV (reference sequence). Trimming at V came to 4 bases and at J to 7 bases, leaving 9 bases not matched to a gene. The CDR3 is 15 amino acids. The CDR3 is CASSSLDRDGQPQHF. The CDR3 DNA is TGTGCCAGCAGTTCTTTGGACAGGGATGGGCAGCCCCAGCATTTT.

V usage is TRBV25-1 and J usage is TRBJ2-4; no clear D gene. There are 14 residues in the CDR3. With 2 bases removed from V and 1 base from J, the gap between germline ends came to 6 bases. CDR1 is MGHDK, CDR2 SYGVNS, per germline. CDR3 in DNA: TGTGCCAGCAGTGAAATGGAGGCCAAAAACATTCAGTACTTC. It translates to CASSEMEAKNIQYF.

At least ten counts were recorded for this clonotype. The chain employs TRBV7-9 and TRBJ1-4; TRBD1 agrees at 7 bases. The CDR3 has 16 amino acids. Per germline, CDR1 SEHNR and CDR2 FQNEAQ (reference sequence). J was trimmed by 0 bases and V by 6 bases; bases with no gene match: 7. The CDR3 loop reads CASSQGQTATNEKLFF. The CDR3 DNA is TGTGCCAGCAGTCAGGGACAGACAGCAACTAATGAAAAACTGTTTTTT.